This paragraph covers one T cell receptor beta chain sequence. Its antigen is not identified. Other DNA sequences in this sample translate to the same CDR3. The entry originates in a study of T cell responses to AZD1222 COVID-19 vaccine. Study results and caveats: Baseline serostatus was positive in only a handful of AZD1222 recipients. Vaccine-associated CD4 TCRs spanned spike, dominant at 160-218 and 743-854.

The method was immunoSEQ multiplex PCR; TCRdb's version includes in-frame clones alone and lacks a portion of them. The repertoire holds around 140,000 clones, roughly 90% seen once, with around 1.6% in the top ten. Trimming left V 3 bases short and J 8 bases short, with 10 bases between. This CDR3 comprises 12 residues. CDR1 is MNHEY, CDR2 SMNVEV, per germline (reference sequence). This clonotype was sampled from an adult in good health. The chain combines TRBV27 with TRBJ1-2, with D possibly TRBD1 on 6 matching bases. Here the sequenced sample was peripheral blood, taken on day 0 of AZD1222 vaccination. CDR3 in DNA: TGTGCCAGCAGTTTGTCAGGGGTGGGCTACACCTTC. It specifies CASSLSGVGYTF.